The 23 T cell receptor beta chains reported below all come from one sample, sequenced in a study of blood T cell repertoires in COVID-19 (dated by TCRdb to 2020 to 2022). The library was made by the immunoSEQ multiplex PCR assay. This is the immuneACCESS table as TCRdb keeps it, with only in-frame sequences that have V and J called. A part of the clones is gone; compared with another copy, unresolved V genes explain less than half, and the rest is unexplained. The sample profile shows approximately 300,000 clones; 80% to 95% of them were found once. The leading ten clones occupy 15% to 20% of the sample. The specimen was PBMCs or T cells enriched from blood (not recorded which). These receptor sequences come from a woman younger than 45 who had recovered from COVID-19.

With respect to this clone: The junction departs from germline at one end; a sequencing error may be responsible. The J gene is TRBJ2-1, the V gene TRBV28, with D tentatively TRBD2 (6 bases). The CDR3 sequence is 16 residues long. Germline CDR1 MDHEN, CDR2 SYDVKM. The CDR3 nucleotides are TGTGCCAGCAGTTTCGCATCTAGCGCCTCCTCCAATGAGCAGTTCTTC. Amino acids: CASSFASSASSNEQFF.

This rearrangement joins TRBV28 to TRBJ2-3; no clear D gene. This CDR3 comprises 13 residues. Germline values: CDR1 MDHEN, CDR2 SYDVKM. Trimming shortened V by 4 bases and J by 4 bases, and 9 bases separated the two germline ends. The CDR3 spells CASSSPQADTQYF. The CDR3, as DNA: TGTGCCAGCAGTTCCCCCCAGGCAGATACGCAGTATTTT.

The genes are TRBV7-7 and TRBJ1-2; D gene unclear. Germline lookup yields CDR1 SSHAT and CDR2 FNYEAQ (reference sequence). The CDR3 contains 15 residues. In DNA form, the CDR3 reads TGTGCTAGCCGCCTGACACTCCATAGGAAATATGGCTACACCTTC. The encoded protein is CASRLTLHRKYGYTF.

This clone was detected only a few times. The rearrangement joins TRBV7-9 to TRBJ1-2, with 7 bases identical to TRBD1. CDR3 length equals 12 residues. CDR1 and CDR2 from the germline V gene are SEHNR and FQNEAQ (reference sequence). V trimming: 4 bases; J trimming: 11 bases; junction bases outside the gene matches: 7. The CDR3 loop reads CASSSDRVVYTF. The CDR3 DNA follows: TGTGCCAGCAGCTCCGACAGGGTGGTGTACACCTTC.

The chain combines TRBV13 with TRBJ1-2; 7 bases map to TRBD1. The germline V gene has CDR1 PRHDT and CDR2 FYEKMQ (reference sequence). The CDR3 consists of 15 residues. V was clipped by 5 bases and J by 1 base; unmatched bases: 7. The CDR3 DNA is TGTGCCAGCAGCCCCACGACAGGGATTAACTATGGCTACACCTTC. It encodes CASSPTTGINYGYTF.

The chain carries TRBV5-1 and TRBJ2-4, with D possibly being TRBD1 (6 bases). This CDR3 spans 15 amino acids. V was cut by 4 bases and J by 8 bases, with 19 bases left in between. Germline CDR1 reads SGHRS; CDR2 reads YFSETQ. The CDR3 loop is CASSLAAGVWHIQYF. The CDR3 bases are TGCGCCAGCAGCCTGGCTGCAGGGGTTTGGCACATTCAGTACTTC. Supplemented by reference TRBV5-1 and TRBJ2-4, the full variable domain reads KAGVTQTPRYLIKTRGQQVTLSCSPISGHRSVSWYQQTPGQGLQFLFEYFSETQRNKGNFPGRFSGRQFSNSRSEMNVSTLELGDSALYLCASSLAAGVWHIQYFGAGTRLSVL.

This clone appeared a few times. The chain couples TRBV7-8 to TRBJ1-2; D unresolved. Trimming shortened V by 4 bases and J by 8 bases, and 23 bases separated the two germline ends. Germline V CDR1 and CDR2: SGHVS, FQNEAQ. This CDR3 spans 16 amino acids. The CDR3 DNA reads as TGTGCCAGCAGCTCGATTAGCCGAGGGCCCGCGGGAGGCTACACCTTC. Translated: CASSSISRGPAGGYTF.

The genes are TRBV28 and TRBJ1-6; tentatively, D is TRBD1 (6 bases). The CDR3 has 16 residues. CDR1 and CDR2 from the germline V gene are MDHEN and SYDVKM. The V end was cut by 6 bases, the J end by 5 bases, with 17 bases between. Here the CDR3 reads CASSIRGRFHNSPLHF. The CDR3 coding sequence is TGTGCCAGCAGCATCAGGGGCAGGTTTCATAATTCACCCCTCCACTTT.

This chain uses TRBV4-1 with TRBJ1-6; D not certain. The CDR3 has 16 residues. Per the germline V gene, CDR1 is MGHRA and CDR2 is YSYEKL. Trimming removed 1 base from V and 7 bases from J, with 14 bases in between. The CDR3 DNA follows: TGCGCCAGCAGCCAAGTGGGGAGGGTTGGGAATTCACCCCTCCACTTT. As protein: CASSQVGRVGNSPLHF.

The chain employs TRBV7-8 and TRBJ1-2; possibly TRBD1 for D (6 bases). Germline CDR1 SGHVS, CDR2 FQNEAQ. The CDR3 covers 15 residues. Trimming took off 0 bases at V and 4 bases at J, with 12 bases between the two ends. The CDR3 nucleotides read TGTGCCAGCAGCTTAGCCCAGGGGCCGACCTATGGCTACACCTTC. It yields the protein CASSLAQGPTYGYTF.

The V gene is TRBV6-5, the J gene TRBJ1-1, with D possibly being TRBD1 (6 bases). The CDR3 spans 15 residues. V lost 6 bases, J lost 3 bases, and 17 bases lay in between. Germline V CDR1 and CDR2: MNHEY, SVGAGI. The CDR3 here is CASSGFRGEDTEAFF. As DNA, the CDR3 is TGTGCCAGCAGCGGATTCAGGGGTGAGGACACTGAAGCTTTCTTT.

The CDR3 nucleotides are TGTGCCAGCAGTGAAGTCGGGGGTGGGGATGAAAAACTGTTTTTT. It is translated as CASSEVGGGDEKLFF. The rearrangement links TRBV6-1 to TRBJ1-4; TRBD1 might be the D (5 bases). Germline V gene sequence: CDR1 MNHNS, CDR2 SASEGT. V lost 1 base and J 6 bases, leaving 12 bases between the germline ends. The CDR3 runs 15 residues.

J is TRBJ2-1 and V is TRBV5-4, with a possible D match to TRBD2 (5 bases). V lost 4 bases and J lost 2, with 22 bases in between. This CDR3 spans 18 amino acids. The germline V gene has CDR1 SGHNT and CDR2 YYREEE (reference sequence). The CDR3 here is CASSRPEEDGRTYNEQFF. The CDR3 DNA reads TGTGCCAGCAGCCGGCCGGAGGAAGACGGACGGACCTACAATGAGCAGTTCTTC. The full variable domain, rest sourced from reference TRBV5-4 and TRBJ2-1, is ETGVTQSPTHLIKTRGQQVTLRCSSQSGHNTVSWYQQALGQGPQFIFQYYREEENGRGNFPPRFSGLQFPNYSSELNVNALELDDSALYLCASSRPEEDGRTYNEQFFGPGTRLTVL.

DNA for the CDR3: TGTGCCAGCAGTTTTAAGATGGGGCCAGATACGCAGTATTTT. Its protein product is CASSFKMGPDTQYF. This sequence joins TRBV7-9 and TRBJ2-3; D is perhaps TRBD1 (5 bases). The CDR3 contains 14 residues. The V and J ends lost 6 bases and 4 bases respectively, with 14 bases between them. CDR1 and CDR2 (germline): SEHNR, FQNEAQ (reference sequence). The variable domain in full, with the rest retrieved from reference TRBV7-9 and TRBJ2-3, is DTGVSQNPRHKITKRGQNVTFRCDPISEHNRLYWYRQTLGQGPEFLTYFQNEAQLEKSRLLSDRFSAERPKGSFSTLEIQRTEQGDSAMYLCASSFKMGPDTQYFGPGTRLTVL.

The genes are TRBV4-3 and TRBJ2-3; TRBD1 matches 9 bases. Trimming took 0 bases from V and 4 from J; bases not matched to a gene: 5. Germline loops: CDR1 LGHNA, CDR2 YSLEER. The CDR3 totals 16 residues. In DNA, the CDR3 is TGCGCCAGCAGCCAAGAGGGACAGGGTGGGGCAGATACGCAGTATTTT. Amino acid sequence: CASSQEGQGGADTQYF.

V is TRBV25-1 and J is TRBJ2-3, with D tentatively TRBD2 (6 bases). The V end was cut by 1 base, the J end by 6 bases, with 14 bases between. Germline CDR1 reads MGHDK; CDR2 reads SYGVNS. The CDR3 has 15 residues. CDR3 residues: CASSEWAGSRDTQYF. Written as DNA, the CDR3 is TGTGCCAGCAGTGAATGGGCGGGAAGCAGGGATACGCAGTATTTT. The full variable domain, with the rest looked up from reference TRBV25-1 and TRBJ2-3, is EADIYQTPRYLVIGTGKKITLECSQTMGHDKMYWYQQDPGMELHLIHYSYGVNSTEKGDLSSESTVSRIRTEHFPLTLESARPSHTSQYLCASSEWAGSRDTQYFGPGTRLTVL.

This clone turned up a few times. This sequence joins TRBV4-1 and TRBJ2-7; D gene ambiguous. Germline lookup yields CDR1 MGHRA and CDR2 YSYEKL. The V gene lost 2 bases and the J gene lost 5 bases, with 4 bases spanning the gap. This CDR3 spans 11 amino acids. The CDR3 DNA sequence: TGCGCCAGCAGCCAACGAGACGAGCAGTACTTC. Translating gives CASSQRDEQYF.

The V gene is TRBV28, the J gene TRBJ1-2; D perhaps matches TRBD1 (6 bases). V dropped 4 bases and J dropped 7 bases, with 10 bases sitting between them. From germline, CDR1 is MDHEN and CDR2 SYDVKM. The CDR3 spans 12 residues. The CDR3 DNA reads TGTGCCAGCAGTTCTACAGGGTCTGGCTACACCTTC. Amino acid sequence: CASSSTGSGYTF.

The V gene is TRBV3-1 (or the pseudogene TRBV3-2), the J gene TRBJ1-4, with D maybe TRBD1 (5 bases). The germline V gene encodes CDR1 LGHDT and CDR2 YNNKEL (reference sequence). CDR3 length equals 14 residues. The V end was cut by 1 base, the J end by 5 bases, with 8 bases between. CDR3 bases: TGTGCCAGCAGCCAAGGTCAGGGCAATGAAAAACTGTTTTTT. Translating it yields CASSQGQGNEKLFF.

This rearrangement joins TRBV28 to TRBJ1-1; D may be TRBD1 (6 bases). Trimming shortened V by 5 bases and J by 0 bases, and 16 bases separated the two germline ends. Per the germline V gene, CDR1 is MDHEN and CDR2 is SYDVKM. The CDR3 is 16 residues long. The CDR3 region has the DNA TGTGCCAGCAGTCCCGGACAGAGAATCATGAACACTGAAGCTTTCTTT. Protein sequence: CASSPGQRIMNTEAFF.

The chain employs TRBV27 and TRBJ1-2; D possibly corresponds to TRBD1 (6 bases). The germline CDR1 and CDR2 sequences are MNHEY and SMNVEV (reference sequence). Trimming left V 5 bases short and J 7 bases short, with 17 bases between. The CDR3 length is 14 residues. The CDR3 nucleotides are TGTGCCAGCAGTACCGACGGGGGGCTTCGTGGCTACACCTTC. Translated, it gives CASSTDGGLRGYTF.

The rearrangement uses TRBV5-4 and TRBJ1-3, with TRBD1 matching 7 bases. CDR1 is SGHNT, CDR2 YYREEE, per germline (reference sequence). This CDR3 contains 16 residues. V was clipped by 4 bases and J by 4 bases; unmatched bases: 11. CDR3 region: CASSIDREGRGNTIYF. CDR3 DNA sequence: TGTGCCAGCAGCATAGACAGGGAAGGAAGAGGAAACACCATATATTTT.

V and J are TRBV7-9 and TRBJ2-1; TRBD2 matches 9 bases. V was pared by 5 bases and J by 7 bases, with 12 bases of the junction left unmatched. Germline V gives CDR1 SEHNR, CDR2 FQNEAQ (reference sequence). The CDR3 has 16 residues. CDR3: CASSPTLAGLMNEQFF. DNA for the CDR3: TGTGCCAGCAGCCCTACTCTAGCGGGACTGATGAATGAGCAGTTCTTC.